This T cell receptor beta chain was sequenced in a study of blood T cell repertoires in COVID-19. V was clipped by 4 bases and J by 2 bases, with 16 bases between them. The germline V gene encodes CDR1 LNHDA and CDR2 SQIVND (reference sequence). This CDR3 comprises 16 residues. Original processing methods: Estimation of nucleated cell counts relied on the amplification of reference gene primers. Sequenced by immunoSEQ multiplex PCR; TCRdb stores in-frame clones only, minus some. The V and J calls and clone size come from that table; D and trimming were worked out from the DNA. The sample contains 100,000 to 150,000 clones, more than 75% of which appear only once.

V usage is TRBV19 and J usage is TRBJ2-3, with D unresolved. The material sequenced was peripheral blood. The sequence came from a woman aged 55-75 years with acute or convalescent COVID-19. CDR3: CASSRSSPPPTDTQYF. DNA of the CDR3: TGTGCCAGTAGTAGGAGCTCCCCCCCGCCCACAGATACGCAGTATTTT.